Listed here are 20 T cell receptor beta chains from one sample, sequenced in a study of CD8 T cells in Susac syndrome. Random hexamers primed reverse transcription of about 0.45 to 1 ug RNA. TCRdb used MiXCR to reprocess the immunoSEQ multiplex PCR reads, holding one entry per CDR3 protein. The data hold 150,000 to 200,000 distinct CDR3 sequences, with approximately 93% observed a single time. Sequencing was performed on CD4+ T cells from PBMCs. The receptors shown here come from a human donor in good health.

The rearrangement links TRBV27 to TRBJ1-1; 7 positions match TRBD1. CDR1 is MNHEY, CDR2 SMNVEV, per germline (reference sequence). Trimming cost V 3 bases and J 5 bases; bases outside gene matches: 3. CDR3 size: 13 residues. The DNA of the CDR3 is TGTGCCAGCAGTTTTACAGGGGCAACTGAAGCTTTCTTT. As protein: CASSFTGATEAFF.

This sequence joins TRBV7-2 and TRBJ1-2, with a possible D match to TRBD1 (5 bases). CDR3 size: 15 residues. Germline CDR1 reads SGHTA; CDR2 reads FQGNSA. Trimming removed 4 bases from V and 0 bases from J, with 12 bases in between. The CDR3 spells CASSSSGRANYGYTF. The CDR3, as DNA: TGTGCCAGCAGCTCTTCGGGGCGAGCTAACTATGGCTACACCTTC. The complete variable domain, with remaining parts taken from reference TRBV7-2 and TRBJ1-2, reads GAGVSQSPSNKVTEKGKDVELRCDPISGHTALYWYRQSLGQGLEFLIYFQGNSAPDKSGLPSDRFSAERTGGSVSTLTIQRTQQEDSAVYLCASSSSGRANYGYTFGSGTRLTVV.

In nucleotides, the CDR3 is TGTGCCAGCAGTTACATCGGTGGTAGCTCCTACGAGCAGTACTTC. Translated, it gives CASSYIGGSSYEQYF. The chain recombines TRBV6-5 with TRBJ2-7; no reliable D call. There are 15 residues in the CDR3. The V end was cut by 2 bases, the J end by 0 bases, with 11 bases between. CDR1 and CDR2 from the germline V gene are MNHEY and SVGAGI.

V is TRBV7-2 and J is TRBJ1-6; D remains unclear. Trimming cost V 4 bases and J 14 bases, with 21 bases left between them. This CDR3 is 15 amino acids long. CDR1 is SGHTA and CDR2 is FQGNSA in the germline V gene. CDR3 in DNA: TGTGCCAGCAGCTCCCTCCCCTCCCCCGGTTCGTCCCTCCACTTT. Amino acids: CASSSLPSPGSSLHF.

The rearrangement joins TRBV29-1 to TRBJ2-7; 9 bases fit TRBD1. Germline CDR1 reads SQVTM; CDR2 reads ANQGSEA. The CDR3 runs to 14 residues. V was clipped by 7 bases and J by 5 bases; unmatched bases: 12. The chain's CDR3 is CSASGGTGNDEQYF. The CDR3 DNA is TGCAGCGCCTCCGGTGGGACAGGGAACGACGAGCAGTACTTC.

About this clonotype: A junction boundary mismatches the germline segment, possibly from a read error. CDR3 sequence: CASSVGWHTGAFF. The CDR3 DNA reads TGTGCCAGCAGCGTAGGGTGGCACACTGGAGCTTTCTTT. V and J are TRBV9 and TRBJ1-1; D gene uncertain. Germline V gene sequence: CDR1 SGDLS, CDR2 YYNGEE. The CDR3 spans 13 residues.

The CDR3 DNA sequence: TGCAGTGCTCCCTCGCCCTCGGGTGATGAGCAGTTCTTC. Protein: CSAPSPSGDEQFF. V gene TRBV20-1 combines with J gene TRBJ2-1; unclear D gene. The CDR3 consists of 13 residues. V lost 5 bases to trimming and J lost 8 bases, with 16 bases between them. Germline assignment: CDR1 DFQATT and CDR2 SNEGSKA (reference sequence).

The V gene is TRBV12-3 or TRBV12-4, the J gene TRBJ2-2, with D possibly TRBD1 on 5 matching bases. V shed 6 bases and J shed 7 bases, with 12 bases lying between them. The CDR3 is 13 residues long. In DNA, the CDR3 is TGTGCCAGCAGCTCCAGGGTTAACGGGGAGCTGTTTTTT. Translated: CASSSRVNGELFF.

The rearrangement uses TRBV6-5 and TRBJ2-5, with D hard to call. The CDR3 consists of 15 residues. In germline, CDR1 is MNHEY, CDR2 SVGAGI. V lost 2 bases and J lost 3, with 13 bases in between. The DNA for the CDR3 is TGTGCCAGCAGTTACGCGCCTTTGAGGAAAGAGACCCAGTACTTC. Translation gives CASSYAPLRKETQYF.

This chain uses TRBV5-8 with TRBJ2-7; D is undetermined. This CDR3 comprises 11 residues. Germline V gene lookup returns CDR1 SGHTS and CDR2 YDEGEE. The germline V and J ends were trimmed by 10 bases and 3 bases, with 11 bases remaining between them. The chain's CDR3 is CARCGYYEQYV. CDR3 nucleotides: TGTGCCCGTTGCGGTTACTACGAGCAGTACGTC.

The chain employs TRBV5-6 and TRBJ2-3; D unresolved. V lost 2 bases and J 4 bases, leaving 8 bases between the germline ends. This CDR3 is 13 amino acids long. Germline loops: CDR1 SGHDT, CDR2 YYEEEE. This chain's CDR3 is CASSLNRPDTQYF. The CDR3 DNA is TGTGCCAGCAGCTTAAATCGTCCAGATACGCAGTATTTT.

CDR3 in DNA: TGTGCCAGCAGCTTGGGTGTCTGGGAAGGTCAGCCCCAGCATTTT. Translating it yields CASSLGVWEGQPQHF. The chain recombines TRBV5-6 with TRBJ1-5; no definite D call. Per the germline V gene, CDR1 is SGHDT and CDR2 is YYEEEE. CDR3 size: 15 residues. Between the trimmed V and J ends, which lost 0 bases and 6 bases, there was a span of 13 bases.

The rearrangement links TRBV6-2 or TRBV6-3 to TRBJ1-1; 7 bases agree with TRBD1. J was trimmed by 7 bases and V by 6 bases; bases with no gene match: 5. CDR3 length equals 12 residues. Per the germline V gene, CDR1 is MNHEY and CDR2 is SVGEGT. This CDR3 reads CASSTNRGEAFF. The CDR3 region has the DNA TGTGCCAGCAGCACTAACAGGGGTGAAGCTTTCTTT.

The CDR3 DNA sequence: TGTGCCAGCAGTTTTCCCCCGTCGGGGCCTAGCGCTTTCTTT. It yields the protein CASSFPPSGPSAFF. The chain combines TRBV12-3 or TRBV12-4 with TRBJ1-1; D may be TRBD1 (5 bases). The CDR3 extends over 14 amino acids. The V and J ends lost 3 bases and 11 bases respectively, with 19 bases between them.

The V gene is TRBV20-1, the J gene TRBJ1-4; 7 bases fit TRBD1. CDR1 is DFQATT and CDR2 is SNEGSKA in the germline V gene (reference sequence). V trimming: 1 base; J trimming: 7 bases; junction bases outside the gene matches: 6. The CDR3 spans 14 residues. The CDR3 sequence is CSARVTGAVEKLFF. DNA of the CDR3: TGCAGTGCTAGAGTTACAGGGGCTGTTGAAAAACTGTTTTTT.

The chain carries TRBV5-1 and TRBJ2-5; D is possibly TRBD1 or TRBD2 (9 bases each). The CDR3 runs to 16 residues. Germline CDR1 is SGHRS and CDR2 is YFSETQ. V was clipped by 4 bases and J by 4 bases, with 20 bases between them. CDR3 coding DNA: TGCGCCAGCAGCCCAGCGGGGGGACAGGGTTCAGAGACCCAGTACTTC. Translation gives CASSPAGGQGSETQYF. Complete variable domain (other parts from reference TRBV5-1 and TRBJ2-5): KAGVTQTPRYLIKTRGQQVTLSCSPISGHRSVSWYQQTPGQGLQFLFEYFSETQRNKGNFPGRFSGRQFSNSRSEMNVSTLELGDSALYLCASSPAGGQGSETQYFGPGTRLLVL.

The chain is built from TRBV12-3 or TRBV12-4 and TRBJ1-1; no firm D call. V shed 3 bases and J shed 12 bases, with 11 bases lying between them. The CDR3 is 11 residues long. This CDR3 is CASSFGQASFF. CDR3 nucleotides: TGTGCCAGCAGTTTCGGTCAGGCATCTTTCTTT.

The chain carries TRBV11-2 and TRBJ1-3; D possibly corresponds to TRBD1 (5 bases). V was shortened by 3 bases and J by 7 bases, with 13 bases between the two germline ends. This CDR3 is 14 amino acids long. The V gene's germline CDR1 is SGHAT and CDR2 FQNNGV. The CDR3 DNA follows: TGTGCCAGCAGCTTCGGACTCAGGGAGAACACCATATATTTT. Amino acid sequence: CASSFGLRENTIYF.

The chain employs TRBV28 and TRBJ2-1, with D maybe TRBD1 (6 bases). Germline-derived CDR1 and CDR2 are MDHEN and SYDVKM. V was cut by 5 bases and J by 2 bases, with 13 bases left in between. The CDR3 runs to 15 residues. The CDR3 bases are TGTGCCAGCAGTATTCCCGGACAGCCCTACAATGAGCAGTTCTTC. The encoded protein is CASSIPGQPYNEQFF.

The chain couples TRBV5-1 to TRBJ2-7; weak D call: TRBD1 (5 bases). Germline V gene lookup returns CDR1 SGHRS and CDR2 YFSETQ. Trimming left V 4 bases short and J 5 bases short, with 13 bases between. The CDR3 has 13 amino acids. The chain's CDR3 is CASSGAGFHEQYF. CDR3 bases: TGCGCCAGCAGCGGAGCAGGGTTCCACGAGCAGTACTTC.